This T cell receptor beta chain emerged from a study of T cell responses to AZD1222 COVID-19 vaccine. At the level of the study: Second-dose timings of about 4 or about 12 weeks were pooled. General study findings and limits: Sampling captured repertoires only after the peak T cell response. The donor cohort was predominantly white British with a female majority, and clonal diversity may have been underestimated.

Measured with immunoSEQ multiplex PCR; TCRdb has only the in-frame clones, and not every one. The table has fewer than 200,000 clones, approximately 92% seen once. As for this clone: No antigen is known for it.

V lost 0 bases to trimming and J lost 0 bases, with 10 bases between them. The CDR3 consists of 16 residues. From germline, CDR1 is MNHEY and CDR2 SVGAGI. The sequence came from an adult in good health. The chain uses TRBV6-5 and TRBJ2-3, with a tentative D call TRBD1 (5 bases). The material sequenced was peripheral blood, taken on day 0 of AZD1222 vaccination. The DNA of the CDR3 is TGTGCCAGCAGTTACTCGATCAGGGCTAGCACAGATACGCAGTATTTT. It specifies CASSYSIRASTDTQYF.